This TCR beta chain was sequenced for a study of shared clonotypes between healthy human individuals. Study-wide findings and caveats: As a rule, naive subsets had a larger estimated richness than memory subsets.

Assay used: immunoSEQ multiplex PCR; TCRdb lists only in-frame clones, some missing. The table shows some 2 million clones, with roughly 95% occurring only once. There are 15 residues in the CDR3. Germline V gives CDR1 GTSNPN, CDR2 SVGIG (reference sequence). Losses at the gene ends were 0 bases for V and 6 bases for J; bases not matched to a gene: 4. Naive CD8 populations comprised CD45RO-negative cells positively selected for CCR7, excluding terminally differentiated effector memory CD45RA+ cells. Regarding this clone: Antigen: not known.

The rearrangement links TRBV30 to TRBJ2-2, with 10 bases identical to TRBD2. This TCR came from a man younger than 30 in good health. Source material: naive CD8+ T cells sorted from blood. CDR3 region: CAWSVGLAGAGELFF. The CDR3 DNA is TGTGCCTGGAGTGTTGGGCTAGCGGGAGCCGGGGAGCTGTTTTTT.